This T cell receptor beta chain was identified in a study of CXCR3-negative and CXCR3-positive naive CD8 T cells. Study-wide findings and caveats: More hydrophobic TRB CDR3s occurred in CXCR3-positive than in CXCR3-negative naive cells. Surface CD5 looked about the same in the naive subsets, so the authors worked out TCR strength from TRB CDR3 properties.

As for this clonotype: Its specificity is not known.

UMI-labeled 5' RACE yielded the TRB cDNA libraries. TCRdb re-called the 5' RACE reads and gives one entry per CDR3 protein, without DNA. The sample has 69,000 or so distinct CDR3 sequences, and its top ten clones hold over 1.3%. The CDR3 spans 13 residues. The TCR was taken from a human donor in good health. Some clones in this sample may be carry-over from other donors' samples. This chain uses TRBV12-3 or TRBV12-4 with TRBJ2-3; lacking DNA, the TRBD2 call made by TCRdb goes unchecked. Sequences were obtained from naive CXCR3- CD8+ T cells from blood. Subset: CD45RO-CCR7+CD27+CD95- naive CD8+ T cells lacking CXCR3 (TNR3-). CDR3 loop: CASSALEADTQYF.